This T cell receptor beta chain was recovered during a study of blood T cell repertoires in COVID-19. The CDR3 length is 15 residues. Germline V gives CDR1 WNHNN, CDR2 SYGVQD (reference sequence). Trimming shortened V by 6 bases and J by 0 bases, and 15 bases separated the two germline ends. Assay: immunoSEQ multiplex PCR; the TCRdb copy retains only in-frame clones and omits some. The table records some 260,000 clones, more than 60% of them present only once. V and J are TRBV10-1 and TRBJ2-7; a weak D match, TRBD1 (5 bases). The material sequenced was peripheral blood. This TCR derives from a woman between 40 and 55 years old with active or convalescent COVID-19. The CDR3 DNA follows: TGCGCCAGCAGCGCCAGGGTCGGGTCCTCCTACGAGCAGTACTTC. Protein product: CASSARVGSSYEQYF.